This T cell receptor beta chain appears in the sequencing data of a study of blood T cells in healthy people across ages. Overall study findings and caveats: Relative to aged donors, long-lived donors carried more naive CD4+ cells and displayed higher diversity. Observed TCR beta diversity showed a strong correlation with the percentage of naive T cells as measured by flow cytometry.

Using a J-beta primer mix together with a sample-barcoded 5' primer, a second PCR was run for roughly 7 to 11 cycles. TCRdb analysed the 5' RACE reads with MiXCR anew, one entry per CDR3 protein. The sample gives 1.8 million or so distinct CDR3 sequences, roughly 43% of which show up once; about 21% is in the top ten. Germline CDR1 reads MNHEY; CDR2 reads SVGAGI. The CDR3 contains 13 residues. Comment on this clonotype: No antigen is known for it. An end of the junction does not agree with germline; a read error may underlie this.

The rearrangement joins TRBV6-5 to TRBJ2-1; TRBD1 matches at 7 bases. Source material: blood. This receptor was identified in a human donor in good health. This chain's CDR3 is CASKGTANNEQVF. CDR3 coding DNA: TGTGCCAGCAAAGGGACAGCCAATAATGAGCAGGTCTTC.